A selection of T cell receptor beta chains follows, all from one sample in a study of blood T cell repertoires in COVID-19. The protocol was immunoSEQ multiplex PCR, while the TCRdb copy is restricted to in-frame clones and leaves out a portion. The data hold around 430,000 clones, with approximately 87% observed a single time. The sample taken for sequencing was PBMCs or T cells enriched from blood (not recorded which). The receptors shown here come from a woman aged 50 to 65 who had recovered from COVID-19. Each CDR3 is given with its conserved first and last residue. The D gene is left open where the match is weak. Not all rows give a size; the values are once, few, many and, for expanded clones, a class.

v_call: TRBV5-5
clone_size: NA
j_call: TRBJ2-3
d_call: NA
cdr3_nt: TGTGCCAGCAGCTTTGGGGGCCCCGCAGATACGCAGTATTTT
cdr3_aa: CASSFGGPADTQYF

v_call: TRBV6-5
clone_size: NA
j_call: TRBJ1-6
d_call: TRBD1
cdr3_nt: TGTGCCAGCAGTACGGACAGGGCCGAGAATTCACCCCTCCACTTT
cdr3_aa: CASSTDRAENSPLHF

v_call: TRBV4-3
clone_size: NA
j_call: TRBJ2-7
d_call: NA
cdr3_nt: TGCGCCAGCAGCCAAGACCACAGGGATGGAGAGCAGTACTTC
cdr3_aa: CASSQDHRDGEQYF

v_call: TRBV5-8
clone_size: NA
j_call: TRBJ1-2
d_call: NA
cdr3_nt: TGTGCCAGCAGCCCCTTTATGAACTATGGCTACACCTTC
cdr3_aa: CASSPFMNYGYTF

v_call: TRBV24-1
clone_size: NA
j_call: TRBJ1-2
d_call: TRBD1
cdr3_nt: TGTGCCACCAGTGATCCGGGACAGGGGGCGCAGGGCTACACCTTC
cdr3_aa: CATSDPGQGAQGYTF

v_call: TRBV7-6
clone_size: NA
j_call: TRBJ2-7
d_call: NA
cdr3_nt: TGTGCCAGCAGCTTGAGATCTTTGGAGCAGTACTTC
cdr3_aa: CASSLRSLEQYF

v_call: TRBV4-3
clone_size: NA
j_call: TRBJ2-1
d_call: NA
cdr3_nt: TGCGCCAGCAGCCAAGAGGGGACATTTTACAATGAGCAGTTCTTC
cdr3_aa: CASSQEGTFYNEQFF

v_call: TRBV5-1
clone_size: NA
j_call: TRBJ1-2
d_call: NA
cdr3_nt: TGCGCCAGCAGCCACACTCGGGACTATGGCTACACCTTC
cdr3_aa: CASSHTRDYGYTF

v_call: TRBV18
clone_size: once
j_call: TRBJ1-1
d_call: NA
cdr3_nt: TGTGCCAGCTCACCCGTCGACTCCATGAACACTGAAGCTTTCTTT
cdr3_aa: CASSPVDSMNTEAFF

v_call: TRBV29-1
clone_size: NA
j_call: TRBJ2-3
d_call: TRBD1
cdr3_nt: TGCAGCGTTGAAGACACATGGACAGGGGGCAGGGCAGATACGCAGTATTTT
cdr3_aa: CSVEDTWTGGRADTQYF